The clone carrying this TCR beta chain was counted a few times. The sample originates from a study of blood T cell repertoires in COVID-19. Study summary: Acute and convalescent COVID-19 specimens originated in the United States, Italy and Spain.

Per the germline V gene, CDR1 is LGHDT and CDR2 is YNNKEL (reference sequence). Trimming took 1 base from V and 8 from J, leaving 15 bases between them. The CDR3 is 15 amino acids. Method: immunoSEQ multiplex PCR; TCRdb's copy keeps in-frame clones and lacks some. The sample lists some 180,000 clones; about 88% were seen once. The TCR sequence derives from a woman of 80 years or more with COVID-19, enrolled during active disease. The chain combines TRBV3-1 (or the pseudogene TRBV3-2) with TRBJ1-3; D call uncertain. The sample was peripheral blood. CDR3 protein: CASSQASTSEYTIYF. The CDR3 DNA reads as TGTGCCAGCAGCCAAGCATCAACCTCCGAGTACACCATATATTTT.